The rows below give T cell receptor beta chains drawn from one sample of a study of blood T cell repertoires in COVID-19. Only in-frame clones appear in the TCRdb table, and some are missing; sequencing was by immunoSEQ multiplex PCR. Of about 83,000 clones in the sample, roughly 87% were seen once. The sample consisted of peripheral blood. Receptors were obtained from a woman aged 50 to 60 with active or convalescent COVID-19. CDR3s include the opening cysteine and the closing phenylalanine or tryptophan. Fields, in order: clone size, D gene, J gene, V gene, CDR3 DNA, CDR3 protein. D genes are given only for firm matches. Only part of the rows carry a size: once, few, many, or a class if the clone is expanded.

. . TRBJ1-5 TRBV7-8 TGTGCCAGCAGCTTAGGTGCAGGCAATAATCAGCCCCAGCATTTT CASSLGAGNNQPQHF
. . TRBJ1-3 TRBV29-1 TGCAGCGTTGAAGATCTAGGGACTCCGTCTGGAAACACCATATATTTT CSVEDLGTPSGNTIYF
. . TRBJ2-7 TRBV2 TGTGCCAGCAGTGCTTTCGGAGTCGAGCAGTACTTC CASSAFGVEQYF
once . TRBJ1-2 TRBV7-2 TGTGCCAGCAGCTTACCGGGGGATGGCTACACCTTC CASSLPGDGYTF
. . TRBJ2-5 TRBV28 TGTGCCAGCAGTTTGTCGGAGACCCAGTACTTC CASSLSETQYF
few . TRBJ2-2 TRBV6-2/TRBV6-3 TGTGCCAGCAGTTACCTTGATCCAGCGAACACCGGGGAGCTGTTTTTT CASSYLDPANTGELFF
. . TRBJ2-1 TRBV7-9 TGTGCCAGCAGCCCGGGACAGCTCCGGCGGGGGGCCACCTACAATGAGCAGTTCTTC CASSPGQLRRGATYNEQFF
. . TRBJ1-1 TRBV21-1 TGTGCCAGCAGCGCCCCAGGGGGCGGTGAAGCTTTCTTT CASSAPGGGEAFF
. TRBD2 TRBJ2-5 TRBV5-8 TGTGCCAGCAGCCCCCTCCCGGCTAGCGGGGCAGGGCGAACCCAGTACTTC CASSPLPASGAGRTQYF
. TRBD1 TRBJ2-7 TRBV12-3/TRBV12-4 TGTGCCAGCGCCCAGACAGGGGACTACGAGCAGTACTTC CASAQTGDYEQYF
. . TRBJ1-1 TRBV19 TGTGCCAGTAGTTTCGACGGGAAGAACACTGAAGCTTTCTTT CASSFDGKNTEAFF
once TRBD1 TRBJ1-1 TRBV9 TGTGCCAGCACTAAGGGACAGGGAGGGACTGAAGCTTTCTTT CASTKGQGGTEAFF
. . TRBJ1-2 TRBV9 TGTGCCAGCAGCGTAGGATCGGACACCCACTATGGCTACACCTTC CASSVGSDTHYGYTF
once TRBD1 TRBJ1-2 TRBV19 TGTGCCAGTAGCCCTTTCGGCATACAGGGGAACTATGGCTACACCTTC CASSPFGIQGNYGYTF
. . TRBJ1-2 TRBV6-5 TGTGCCAGCAGTCAGCAGGGAATCGATGGCTACACCTTC CASSQQGIDGYTF
. . TRBJ1-1 TRBV7-3 TGTGCCAGCAGCTCGTCCAGTTGGAACACTGAAGCTTTCTTT CASSSSSWNTEAFF
. . TRBJ1-2 TRBV6-5 TGTGCCAGCAGTCCCGGGATGGCTTTTGGCTACACCTTC CASSPGMAFGYTF
. . TRBJ2-5 TRBV3-1/TRBV3-2 TGTGCCAGCAGCCAAGCAGGACAAGAGACCCAGTACTTC CASSQAGQETQYF
. TRBD1 TRBJ1-2 TRBV6-2/TRBV6-3 TGTGCCAGCAGTTACTCGACGACAGGGCAGAGTGGCTACACCTTT CASSYSTTGQSGYTF
. . TRBJ1-1 TRBV20-1 TGCAGTTTAGGGAGGGCTGAAGCTTTCTTT CSLGRAEAFF
. TRBD1 TRBJ2-7 TRBV7-8 TGTGCCAGCAGCCCCCGACAGGGCCTAACCTACGAGCAGTACTTC CASSPRQGLTYEQYF
few . TRBJ2-2 TRBV7-2 TGTGCCAGCAGCCGGGACTCTAACACCGGGGAGCTGTTTTTT CASSRDSNTGELFF
. . TRBJ1-2 TRBV2 TGTGCCAGCAGTGCCGAAGAGGTCGACTATGGCTACACCTTC CASSAEEVDYGYTF
. TRBD2 TRBJ2-2 TRBV19 TGTGCCAGTAGTATCATAAGACTAGCGGGGGACACCGGGGAGCTGTTTTTT CASSIIRLAGDTGELFF
. TRBD1 TRBJ1-1 TRBV7-9 TGTGCCAGCAGCCCAGCCGGGACAGGGGACACTGAAGCTTTCTTT CASSPAGTGDTEAFF
. . TRBJ2-1 TRBV5-4 TGTGCCAGCAGCCGCGGATTGGAGCAGTTCTTC CASSRGLEQFF
. TRBD1 TRBJ1-1 TRBV19 TGTGCCAGTAGTCAACAGGGGAGAGGCACTGAAGCTTTCTTT CASSQQGRGTEAFF
. TRBD1 TRBJ1-1 TRBV13 TGTGCCAGCAGCAGAGGACAGGTTAACACTGAAGCTTTCTTT CASSRGQVNTEAFF
. . TRBJ2-6 TRBV7-3 TGTGCCAGCAGCTTACAGGGGAGGGCTGGGGCCAACGTCCTGACTTTC CASSLQGRAGANVLTF
. TRBD1 TRBJ1-5 TRBV4-1 TGCGCCAGCAGCCAAGATAGCCAGGGGGCCTATCAGCCCCAGCATTTT CASSQDSQGAYQPQHF
few TRBD1 TRBJ1-1 TRBV5-6 TGTGCCAGCAGCTTGCGTGGGACAGGGGGAATGAACACTGAAGCTTTCTTT CASSLRGTGGMNTEAFF
. TRBD1 TRBJ2-7 TRBV7-8 TGTGCCAGCAGCTTATCATCCAAGGGACAGCTCTCCTACGAGCAGTACTTC CASSLSSKGQLSYEQYF
. TRBD1 TRBJ1-2 TRBV10-3 TGTGCCATCAGTGACCGGGACAGCAGGCCCTATGGCTACACCTTC CAISDRDSRPYGYTF
. . TRBJ1-5 TRBV7-6 TGTGCCAGCAGCTTGGGGGGGAGGAATCAGCCCCAGCATTTT CASSLGGRNQPQHF
few TRBD1 TRBJ1-6 TRBV28 TGTGCCAGCAGTCATTGGGGACAGCCTAGCTCCTATAATTCACCCCTCCACTTT CASSHWGQPSSYNSPLHF
once TRBD2 TRBJ2-3 TRBV6-5 TGTGCCAGCCAGGGCGGGGGGGCCTGGACAGATACGCAGTATTTT CASQGGGAWTDTQYF
. . TRBJ1-1 TRBV4-1 TGCGCCAGCAGCCAAAGACAGTCGAACACTGAAGCTTTCTTT CASSQRQSNTEAFF
. . TRBJ2-3 TRBV12-3/TRBV12-4 TGTGCCAGCAGCATCGGTGCAGATACGCAGTATTTT CASSIGADTQYF
. TRBD2 TRBJ2-3 TRBV11-3 TGTGCCAGCAGTCGGACTAGCGGGAGAAGCACAGATACGCAGTATTTT CASSRTSGRSTDTQYF
. TRBD1 TRBJ2-7 TRBV2 TGTGCCAGCAGTGAAGGGCAGGGGGCAACCTACGAGCAGTACTTC CASSEGQGATYEQYF
. . TRBJ2-7 TRBV7-9 TGTGCCAGCAGCTCTCTAGTACAGGGATCATTCGAGCAGTACTTC CASSSLVQGSFEQYF
. TRBD1 TRBJ1-1 TRBV27 TGTGCCAGCAGCCTATTACAGGGGGCGCTTTTTACAGCTTTCTTT CASSLLQGALFTAFF
. TRBD2 TRBJ2-5 TRBV30 TGTGCCTCCCCCGCGACTAGCGGAGCGGAGCTCCAGTACTTC CASPATSGAELQYF
. . TRBJ1-4 TRBV7-3 TGTGCCAGCAGCTTAAAAATGGGCGAAAAACTGTTTTTT CASSLKMGEKLFF
once . TRBJ1-4 TRBV27 TGTGCCAGCAGTCCCCCGTCTAATGAAAAACTGTTTTTT CASSPPSNEKLFF
. TRBD2 TRBJ2-5 TRBV2 TGTGCCAGCAGTGGAGCGGGGGCCGGGACGGAGACCCAGTACTTC CASSGAGAGTETQYF
. TRBD1 TRBJ1-1 TRBV7-2 TGTGCCAGCAGCCCCGGACAGGGGATGATAGACACTGAAGCTTTCTTT CASSPGQGMIDTEAFF
once . TRBJ1-1 TRBV29-1 TGCAGCGTGAAGGACAGTGAAGCTTTCTTT CSVKDSEAFF
once . TRBJ1-2 TRBV7-2 TGTGCCAGCAGCTTAGGGAGCTATGGCTACACCTTC CASSLGSYGYTF
. TRBD1 TRBJ2-7 TRBV2 TGTGCCAGCAGCCCGACAGGGGGCTTCTACGAGCAGTACTTC CASSPTGGFYEQYF
. . TRBJ2-6 TRBV25-1 TGTGCCAGCAGTGAAGGACATACTGGGGCCAACGTCCTGACTTTC CASSEGHTGANVLTF
few . TRBJ1-5 TRBV6-4 TGTGCCAGCAGTGACTCTACAGGTTGGAGCAATCAGCCCCAGCATTTT CASSDSTGWSNQPQHF
. . TRBJ2-7 TRBV5-6 TGTGCCAGCAGCCAAGGGGACTGGGGCGAGCAGTACTTC CASSQGDWGEQYF
few . TRBJ1-5 TRBV5-1 TGCGCCAGCAGCCCCGGCGGCCAGAATCAGCCCCAGCATTTT CASSPGGQNQPQHF
. TRBD2 TRBJ2-3 TRBV7-2 TGTGCCAGCAGGAGAGCGGGGGGGCGGGCAGATACGCAGTATTTT CASRRAGGRADTQYF
. TRBD1 TRBJ1-5 TRBV6-2/TRBV6-3 TGTGCCAGCAGTTCCCGGACAGGAGGGGATCAGCCCCAGCATTTT CASSSRTGGDQPQHF
. . TRBJ1-4 TRBV4-2 TGTGCCAGCAGCCGGACCCGGGATACAGATGAAAAACTGTTTTTT CASSRTRDTDEKLFF